The present T cell receptor (beta chain) was sequenced within a study of tumor and adjacent non-tumor tissue in lung cancer. About the research overall: On average, productive TCRbeta reads reached about 4.17 million per sample. Study-wide results and caveats: Significantly higher TCR diversity was found in tumor than normal lung. Higher tumor TCR diversity was associated with shorter survival.

RNA was extracted from bulk tissue without any cell sorting. Distant lung tissue was collected more than 3 cm away from the tumor edge. Donors were chemotherapy-naive, newly diagnosed lung cancer surgical patients in China, August–late 2014. A note on this clonotype: Its antigen is undetermined. Being one base from a much bigger clone, this may be a read error. Likely a read error: the CDR3 ends without its conserved phenylalanine or tryptophan.

The library came from three nested PCR rounds adapted from ARM-PCR protocols. TCRdb re-derived calls from the multiplex PCR reads in MiXCR, one entry per CDR3 protein. Here the sample spans approximately 53,000 distinct CDR3 sequences, roughly 69% being singletons. This CDR3 has 17 amino acids. Germline V gives CDR1 MDHEN, CDR2 SYDVKM. The V gene lost 7 bases and the J gene lost 1 base, with 19 bases spanning the gap. The receptor was isolated from a woman aged 55-69 years with non-small cell lung cancer. The rearrangement joins TRBV28 to TRBJ2-2, with D possibly being TRBD2 (6 bases). Material for sequencing was distant non-tumor lung tissue. CDR3 sequence: CASTPSGSAGNTGELFY. The CDR3 coding sequence is TGTGCCAGCACCCCCAGCGGGTCGGCAGGGAACACCGGGGAGCTGTTTTAT.